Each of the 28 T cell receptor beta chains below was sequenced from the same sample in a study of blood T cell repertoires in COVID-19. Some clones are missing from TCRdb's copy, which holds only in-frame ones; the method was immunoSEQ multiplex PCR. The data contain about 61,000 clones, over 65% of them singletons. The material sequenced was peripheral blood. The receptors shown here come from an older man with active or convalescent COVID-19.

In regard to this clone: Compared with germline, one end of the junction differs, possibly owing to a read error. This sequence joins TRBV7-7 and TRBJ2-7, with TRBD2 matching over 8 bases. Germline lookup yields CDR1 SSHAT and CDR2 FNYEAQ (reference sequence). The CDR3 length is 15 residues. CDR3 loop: CASSLGSGDGYEQYF. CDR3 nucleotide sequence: TGTGCTAGCAGCTTAGGTAGCGGGGATGGGTACGAGCAGTACTTC.

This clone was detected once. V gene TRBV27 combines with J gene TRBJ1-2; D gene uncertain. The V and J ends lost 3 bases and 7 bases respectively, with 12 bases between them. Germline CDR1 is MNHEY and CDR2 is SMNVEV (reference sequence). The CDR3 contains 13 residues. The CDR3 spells CASSLRMASGYTF. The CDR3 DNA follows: TGTGCCAGCAGTTTGCGGATGGCTAGTGGCTACACCTTC.

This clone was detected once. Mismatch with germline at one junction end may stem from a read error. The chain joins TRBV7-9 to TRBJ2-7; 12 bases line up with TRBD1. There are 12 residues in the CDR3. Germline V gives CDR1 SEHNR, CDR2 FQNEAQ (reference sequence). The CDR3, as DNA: TGTGCCAGCAGCTTTGGGACAGGGGGCTCGCACTTC. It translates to CASSFGTGGSHF.

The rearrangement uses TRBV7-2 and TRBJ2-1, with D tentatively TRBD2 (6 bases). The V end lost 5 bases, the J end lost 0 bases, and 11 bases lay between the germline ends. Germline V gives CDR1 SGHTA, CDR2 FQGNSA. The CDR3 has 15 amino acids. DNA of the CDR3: TGTGCCAGCAGCCGGGACTCGAGCTCCTACAATGAGCAGTTCTTC. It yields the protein CASSRDSSSYNEQFF. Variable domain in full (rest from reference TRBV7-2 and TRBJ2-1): GAGVSQSPSNKVTEKGKDVELRCDPISGHTALYWYRQSLGQGLEFLIYFQGNSAPDKSGLPSDRFSAERTGGSVSTLTIQRTQQEDSAVYLCASSRDSSSYNEQFFGPGTRLTVL.

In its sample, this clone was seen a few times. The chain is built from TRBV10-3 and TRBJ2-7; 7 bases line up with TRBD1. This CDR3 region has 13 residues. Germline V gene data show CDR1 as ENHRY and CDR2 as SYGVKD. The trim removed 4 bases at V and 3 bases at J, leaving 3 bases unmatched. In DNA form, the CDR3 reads TGTGCCATCAGTGGACAGGGCAGCTACGAGCAGTACTTC. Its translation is CAISGQGSYEQYF.

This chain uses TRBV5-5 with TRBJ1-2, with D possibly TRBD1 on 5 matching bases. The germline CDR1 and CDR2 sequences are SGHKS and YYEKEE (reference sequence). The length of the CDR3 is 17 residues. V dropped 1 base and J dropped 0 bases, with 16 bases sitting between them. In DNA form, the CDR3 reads TGTGCCAGCAGCTTGTTCGGGGGAAGACACGCTAACTATGGCTACACCTTC. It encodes CASSLFGGRHANYGYTF.

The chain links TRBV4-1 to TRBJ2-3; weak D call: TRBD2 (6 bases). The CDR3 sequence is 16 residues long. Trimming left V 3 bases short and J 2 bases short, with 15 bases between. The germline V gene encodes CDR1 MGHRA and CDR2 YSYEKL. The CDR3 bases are TGCGCCAGCAGCCAGACGCGGGGTCCCCCCACAGATACGCAGTATTTT. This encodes CASSQTRGPPTDTQYF.

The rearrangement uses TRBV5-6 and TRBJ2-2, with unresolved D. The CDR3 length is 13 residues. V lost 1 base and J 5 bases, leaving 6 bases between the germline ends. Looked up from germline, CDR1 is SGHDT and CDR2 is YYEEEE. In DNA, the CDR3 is TGTGCCAGCAGCTTGTTCACTACCGGGGAGCTGTTTTTT. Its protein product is CASSLFTTGELFF.

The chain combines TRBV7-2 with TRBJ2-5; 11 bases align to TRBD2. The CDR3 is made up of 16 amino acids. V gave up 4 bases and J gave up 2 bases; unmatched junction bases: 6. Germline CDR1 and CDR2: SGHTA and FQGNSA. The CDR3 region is CASSSRGLAAQETQYF. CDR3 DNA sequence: TGTGCCAGCAGCTCGCGGGGACTAGCGGCTCAAGAGACCCAGTACTTC. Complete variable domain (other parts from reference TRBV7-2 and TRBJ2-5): GAGVSQSPSNKVTEKGKDVELRCDPISGHTALYWYRQSLGQGLEFLIYFQGNSAPDKSGLPSDRFSAERTGGSVSTLTIQRTQQEDSAVYLCASSSRGLAAQETQYFGPGTRLLVL.

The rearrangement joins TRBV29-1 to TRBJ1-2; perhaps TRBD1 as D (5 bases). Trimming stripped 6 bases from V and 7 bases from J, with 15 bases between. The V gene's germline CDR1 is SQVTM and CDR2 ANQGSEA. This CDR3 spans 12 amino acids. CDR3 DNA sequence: TGCAGCGTGATTCAGACAGTCTCTGGCTACACCTTC. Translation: CSVIQTVSGYTF.

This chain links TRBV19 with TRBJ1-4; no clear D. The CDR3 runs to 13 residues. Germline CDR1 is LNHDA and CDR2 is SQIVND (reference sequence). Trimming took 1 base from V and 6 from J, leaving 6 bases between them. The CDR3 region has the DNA TGTGCCAGTAGTATAGGGAGAGATGAAAAACTGTTTTTT. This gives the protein CASSIGRDEKLFF.

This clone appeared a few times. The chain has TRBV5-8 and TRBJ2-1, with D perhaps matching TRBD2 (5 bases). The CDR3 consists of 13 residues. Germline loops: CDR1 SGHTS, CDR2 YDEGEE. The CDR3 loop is CAPNREGYNEQFF. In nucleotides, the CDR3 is TGTGCTCCCAACCGGGAAGGCTACAATGAGCAGTTCTTC. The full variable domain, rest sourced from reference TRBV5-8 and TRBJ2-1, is EAGVTQSPTHLIKTRGQQATLRCSPISGHTSVYWYQQALGLGLQFLLWYDEGEERNRGNFPPRFSGRQFPNYSSELNVNALELEDSALYLCAPNREGYNEQFFGPGTRLTVL.

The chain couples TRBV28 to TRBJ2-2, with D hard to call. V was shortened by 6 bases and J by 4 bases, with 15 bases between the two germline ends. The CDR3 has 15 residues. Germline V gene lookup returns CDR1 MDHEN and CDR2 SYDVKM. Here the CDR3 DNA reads TGTGCCAGCAGCCCGGTCAACTCGGGCACCGGGGAGCTGTTTTTT. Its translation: CASSPVNSGTGELFF.

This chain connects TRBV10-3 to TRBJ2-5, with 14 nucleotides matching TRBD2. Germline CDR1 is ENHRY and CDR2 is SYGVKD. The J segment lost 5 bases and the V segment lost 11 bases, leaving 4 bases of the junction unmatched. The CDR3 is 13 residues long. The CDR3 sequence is CASGLAGGETQYF. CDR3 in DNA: TGTGCCTCCGGACTAGCGGGGGGTGAGACCCAGTACTTC.

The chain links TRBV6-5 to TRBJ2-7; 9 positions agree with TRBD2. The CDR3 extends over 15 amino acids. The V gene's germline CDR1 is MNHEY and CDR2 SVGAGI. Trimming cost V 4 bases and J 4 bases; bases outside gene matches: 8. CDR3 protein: CASSSALAGQYEQYF. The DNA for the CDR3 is TGTGCCAGCAGTTCCGCACTAGCGGGTCAATACGAGCAGTACTTC.

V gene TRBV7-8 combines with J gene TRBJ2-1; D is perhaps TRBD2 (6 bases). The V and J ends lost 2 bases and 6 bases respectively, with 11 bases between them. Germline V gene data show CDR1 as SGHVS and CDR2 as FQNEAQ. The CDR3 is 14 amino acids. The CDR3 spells CASSLLWGGNEQFF. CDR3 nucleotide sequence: TGTGCCAGCAGCTTACTTTGGGGAGGCAATGAGCAGTTCTTC.

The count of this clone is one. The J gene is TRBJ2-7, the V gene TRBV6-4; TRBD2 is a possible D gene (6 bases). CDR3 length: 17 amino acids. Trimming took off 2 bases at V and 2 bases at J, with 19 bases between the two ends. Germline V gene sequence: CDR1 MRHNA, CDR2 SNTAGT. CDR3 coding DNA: TGTGCCAGCAGTGACAAGGAGGGTTCGGGACTCACCTACGAGCAGTACTTC. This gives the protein CASSDKEGSGLTYEQYF.

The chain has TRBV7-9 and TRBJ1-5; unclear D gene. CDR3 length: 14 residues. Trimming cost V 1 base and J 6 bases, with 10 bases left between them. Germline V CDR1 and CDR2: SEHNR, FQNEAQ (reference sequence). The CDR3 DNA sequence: TGTGCCAGCAGCTTAGGCGTACCTGGTCAGCCCCAGCATTTT. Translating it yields CASSLGVPGQPQHF.

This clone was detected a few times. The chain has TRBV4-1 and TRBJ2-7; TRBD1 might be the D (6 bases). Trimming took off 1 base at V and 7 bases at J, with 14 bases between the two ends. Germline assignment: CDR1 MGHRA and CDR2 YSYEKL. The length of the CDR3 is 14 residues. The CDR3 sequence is CASSQGIRGVEQYF. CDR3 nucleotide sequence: TGCGCCAGCAGCCAAGGAATCAGGGGAGTAGAGCAGTACTTC.

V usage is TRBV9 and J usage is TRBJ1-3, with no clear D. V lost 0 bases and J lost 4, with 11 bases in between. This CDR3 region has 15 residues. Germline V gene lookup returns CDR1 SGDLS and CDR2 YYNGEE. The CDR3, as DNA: TGTGCCAGCAGCGTAGCGGACTTGGGCGGAAACACCATATATTTT. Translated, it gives CASSVADLGGNTIYF.

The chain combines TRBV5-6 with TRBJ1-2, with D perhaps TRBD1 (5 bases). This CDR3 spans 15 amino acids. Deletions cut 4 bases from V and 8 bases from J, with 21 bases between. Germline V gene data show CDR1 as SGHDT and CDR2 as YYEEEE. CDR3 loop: CASSSKRGLLFGYTF. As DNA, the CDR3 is TGTGCCAGCAGCAGTAAGAGGGGACTCCTATTCGGCTACACCTTC.

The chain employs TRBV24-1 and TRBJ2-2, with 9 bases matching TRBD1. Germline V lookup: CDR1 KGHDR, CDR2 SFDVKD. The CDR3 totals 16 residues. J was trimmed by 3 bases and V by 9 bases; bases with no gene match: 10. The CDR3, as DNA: TGTGCCACCGGCCCCGGACAGGGGTGGGACACCGGGGAGCTGTTTTTT. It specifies CATGPGQGWDTGELFF.

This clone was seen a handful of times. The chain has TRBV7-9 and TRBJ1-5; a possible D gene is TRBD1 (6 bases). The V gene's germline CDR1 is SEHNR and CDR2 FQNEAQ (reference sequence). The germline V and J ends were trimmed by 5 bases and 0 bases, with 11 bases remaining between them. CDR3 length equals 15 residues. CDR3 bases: TGTGCCAGCAGCGGGACACCTTATAGCAATCAGCCCCAGCATTTT. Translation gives CASSGTPYSNQPQHF.

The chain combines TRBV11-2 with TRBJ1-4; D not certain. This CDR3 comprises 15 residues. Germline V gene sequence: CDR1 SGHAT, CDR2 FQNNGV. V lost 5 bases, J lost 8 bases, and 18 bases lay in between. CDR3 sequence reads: CASSPSLERREKLFF. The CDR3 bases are TGTGCCAGCAGCCCCTCTTTGGAAAGGCGGGAAAAACTGTTTTTT.

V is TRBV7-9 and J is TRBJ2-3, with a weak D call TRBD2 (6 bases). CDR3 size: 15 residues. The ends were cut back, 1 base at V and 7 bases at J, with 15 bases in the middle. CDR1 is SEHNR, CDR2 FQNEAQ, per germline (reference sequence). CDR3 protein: CASSLVVAVGNTQYF. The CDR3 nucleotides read TGTGCCAGCAGCTTAGTAGTAGCGGTGGGGAATACGCAGTATTTT.

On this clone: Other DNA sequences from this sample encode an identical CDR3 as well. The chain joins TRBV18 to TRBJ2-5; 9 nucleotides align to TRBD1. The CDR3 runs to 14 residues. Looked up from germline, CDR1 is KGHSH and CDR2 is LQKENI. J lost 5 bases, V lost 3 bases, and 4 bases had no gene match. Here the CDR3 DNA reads TGTGCCAGCTCACCGGGACAGGGACGGGAGACCCAGTACTTC. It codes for CASSPGQGRETQYF.

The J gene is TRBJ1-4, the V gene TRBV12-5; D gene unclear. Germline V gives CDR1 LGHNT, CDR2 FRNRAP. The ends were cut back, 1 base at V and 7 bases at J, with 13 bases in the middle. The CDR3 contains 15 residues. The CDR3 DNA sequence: TGTGCTAGTGGTTTGGGGGCCATGGAGGGTGAAAAACTGTTTTTT. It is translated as CASGLGAMEGEKLFF.

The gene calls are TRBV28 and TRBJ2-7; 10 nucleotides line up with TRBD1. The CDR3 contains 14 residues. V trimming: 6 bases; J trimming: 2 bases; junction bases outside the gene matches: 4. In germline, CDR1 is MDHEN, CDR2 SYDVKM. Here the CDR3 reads CASRRTGGAYEQYF. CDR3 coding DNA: TGTGCCAGCAGGAGGACAGGGGGGGCCTACGAGCAGTACTTC. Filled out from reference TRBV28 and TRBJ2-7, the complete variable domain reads DVKVTQSSRYLVKRTGEKVFLECVQDMDHENMFWYRQDPGLGLRLIYFSYDVKMKEKGDIPEGYSVSREKKERFSLILESASTNQTSMYLCASRRTGGAYEQYFGPGTRLTVT.